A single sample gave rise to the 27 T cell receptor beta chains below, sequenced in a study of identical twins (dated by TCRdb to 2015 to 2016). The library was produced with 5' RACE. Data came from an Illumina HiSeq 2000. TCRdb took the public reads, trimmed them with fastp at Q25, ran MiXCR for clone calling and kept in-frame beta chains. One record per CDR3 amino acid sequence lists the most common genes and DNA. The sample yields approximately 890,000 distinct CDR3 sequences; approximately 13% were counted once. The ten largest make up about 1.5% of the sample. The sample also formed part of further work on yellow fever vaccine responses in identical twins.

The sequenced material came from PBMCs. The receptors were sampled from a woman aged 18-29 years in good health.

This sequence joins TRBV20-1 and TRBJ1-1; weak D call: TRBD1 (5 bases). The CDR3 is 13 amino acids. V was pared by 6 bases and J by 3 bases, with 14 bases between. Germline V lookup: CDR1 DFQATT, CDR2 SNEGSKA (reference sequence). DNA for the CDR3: TGCAGTGCCTTGACAGTTAAGCACACTGAAGCTTTCTTT. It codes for CSALTVKHTEAFF.

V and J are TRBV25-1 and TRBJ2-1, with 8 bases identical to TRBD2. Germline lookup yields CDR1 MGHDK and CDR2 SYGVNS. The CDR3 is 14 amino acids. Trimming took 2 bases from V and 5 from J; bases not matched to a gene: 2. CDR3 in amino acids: CASSEERGNNEQFF. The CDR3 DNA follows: TGTGCCAGCAGTGAAGAGCGGGGGAACAATGAGCAGTTCTTC.

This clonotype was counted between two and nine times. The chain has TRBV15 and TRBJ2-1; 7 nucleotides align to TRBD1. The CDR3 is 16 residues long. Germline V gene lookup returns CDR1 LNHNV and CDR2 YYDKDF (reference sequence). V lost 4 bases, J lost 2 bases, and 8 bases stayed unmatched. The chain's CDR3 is CATSTPGTDTYNEQFF. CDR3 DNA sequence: TGTGCCACCAGCACACCCGGGACAGACACCTACAATGAGCAGTTCTTC.

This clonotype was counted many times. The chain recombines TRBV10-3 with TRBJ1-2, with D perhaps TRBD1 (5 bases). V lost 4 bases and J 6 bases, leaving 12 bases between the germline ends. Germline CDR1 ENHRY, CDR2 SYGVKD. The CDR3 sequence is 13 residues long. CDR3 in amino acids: CAISARGEDGYTF. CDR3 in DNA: TGTGCCATCAGTGCGAGGGGAGAGGATGGCTACACCTTC.

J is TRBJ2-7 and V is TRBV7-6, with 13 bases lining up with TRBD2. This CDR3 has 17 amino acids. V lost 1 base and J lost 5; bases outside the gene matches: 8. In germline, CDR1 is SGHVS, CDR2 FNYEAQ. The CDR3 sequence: CASSLGTSGSLRHEQYF. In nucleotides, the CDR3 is TGTGCCAGCAGCTTAGGGACTAGCGGGAGTTTGCGACACGAGCAGTACTTC.

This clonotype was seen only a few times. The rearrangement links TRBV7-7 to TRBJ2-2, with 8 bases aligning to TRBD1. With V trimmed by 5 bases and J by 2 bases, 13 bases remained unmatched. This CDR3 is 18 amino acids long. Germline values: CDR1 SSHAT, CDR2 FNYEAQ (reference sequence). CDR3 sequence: CASSALRQGPTNTGELFF. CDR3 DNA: TGTGCCAGCAGCGCACTCAGACAGGGGCCGACTAACACCGGGGAGCTGTTTTTT.

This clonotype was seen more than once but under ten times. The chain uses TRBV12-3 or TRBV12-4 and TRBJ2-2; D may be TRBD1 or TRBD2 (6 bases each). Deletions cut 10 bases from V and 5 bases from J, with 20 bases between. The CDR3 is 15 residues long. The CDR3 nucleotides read TGTGCCATCCGGAACGGGGGCACGGGGACCGGGGAGCTGTTTTTT. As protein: CAIRNGGTGTGELFF.

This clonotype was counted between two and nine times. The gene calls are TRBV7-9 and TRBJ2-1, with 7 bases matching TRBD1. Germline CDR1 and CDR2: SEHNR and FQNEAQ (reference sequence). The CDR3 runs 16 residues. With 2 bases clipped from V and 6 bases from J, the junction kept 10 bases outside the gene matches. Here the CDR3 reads CASSLMRTGEINEQFF. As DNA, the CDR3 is TGTGCCAGCAGCTTAATGCGGACAGGAGAAATCAATGAGCAGTTCTTC.

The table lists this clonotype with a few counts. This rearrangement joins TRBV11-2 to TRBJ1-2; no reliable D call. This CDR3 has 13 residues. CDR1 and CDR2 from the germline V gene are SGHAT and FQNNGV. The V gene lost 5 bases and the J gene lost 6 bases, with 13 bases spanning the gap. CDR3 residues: CASSVTRVDGYTF. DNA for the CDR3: TGTGCCAGCAGCGTGACCCGGGTGGATGGCTACACCTTC.

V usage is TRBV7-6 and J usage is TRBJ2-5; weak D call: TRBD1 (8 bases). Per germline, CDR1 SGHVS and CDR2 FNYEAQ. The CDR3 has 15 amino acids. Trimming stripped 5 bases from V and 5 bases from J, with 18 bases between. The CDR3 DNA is TGTGCCAGCAGCACCGGACAGGGAGGGTGGGAGACCCAGTACTTC. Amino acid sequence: CASSTGQGGWETQYF.

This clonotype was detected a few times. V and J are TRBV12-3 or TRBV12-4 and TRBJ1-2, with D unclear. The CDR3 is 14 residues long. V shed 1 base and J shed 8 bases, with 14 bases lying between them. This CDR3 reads CASSLGLTAGGYTF. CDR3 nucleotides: TGTGCCAGCAGTTTAGGGCTTACCGCGGGGGGCTACACCTTC.

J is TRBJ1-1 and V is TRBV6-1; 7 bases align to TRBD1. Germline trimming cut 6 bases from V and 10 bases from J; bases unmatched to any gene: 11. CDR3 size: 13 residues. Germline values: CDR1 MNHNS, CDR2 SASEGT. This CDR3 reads CASRSPDRVGAFF. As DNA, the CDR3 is TGTGCCAGCAGATCTCCCGACAGGGTGGGAGCTTTCTTT.

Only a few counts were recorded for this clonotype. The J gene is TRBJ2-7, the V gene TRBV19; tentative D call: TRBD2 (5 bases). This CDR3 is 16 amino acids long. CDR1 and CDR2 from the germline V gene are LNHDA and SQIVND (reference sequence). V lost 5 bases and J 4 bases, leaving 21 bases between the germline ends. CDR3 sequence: CASSVNSGRKSYEQYF. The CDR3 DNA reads TGTGCCAGTAGTGTAAACAGCGGCAGAAAGTCTTACGAGCAGTACTTC. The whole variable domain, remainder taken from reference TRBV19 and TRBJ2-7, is DGGITQSPKYLFRKEGQNVTLSCEQNLNHDAMYWYRQDPGQGLRLIYYSQIVNDFQKGDIAEGYSVSREKKESFPLTVTSAQKNPTAFYLCASSVNSGRKSYEQYFGPGTRLTVT.

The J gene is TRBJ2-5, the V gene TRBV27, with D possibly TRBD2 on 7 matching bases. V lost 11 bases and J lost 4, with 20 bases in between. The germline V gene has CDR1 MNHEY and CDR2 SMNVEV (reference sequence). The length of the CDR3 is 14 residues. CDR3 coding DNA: TGTGCCTCCGCCCCGGGGGGCTGGCGAGAGACCCAGTACTTC. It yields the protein CASAPGGWRETQYF.

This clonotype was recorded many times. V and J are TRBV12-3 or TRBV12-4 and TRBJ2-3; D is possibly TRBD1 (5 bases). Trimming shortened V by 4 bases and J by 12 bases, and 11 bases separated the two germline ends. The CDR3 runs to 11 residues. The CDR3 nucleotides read TGTGCCAGCAGTTCAGGGTATATCCAGTATTTT. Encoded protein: CASSSGYIQYF.

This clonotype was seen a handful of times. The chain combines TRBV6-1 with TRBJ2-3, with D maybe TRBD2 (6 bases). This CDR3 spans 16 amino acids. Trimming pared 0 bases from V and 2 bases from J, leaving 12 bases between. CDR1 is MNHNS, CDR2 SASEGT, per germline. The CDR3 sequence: CASSEAIAETTDTQYF. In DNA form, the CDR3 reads TGTGCCAGCAGTGAAGCAATAGCGGAGACCACAGATACGCAGTATTTT.

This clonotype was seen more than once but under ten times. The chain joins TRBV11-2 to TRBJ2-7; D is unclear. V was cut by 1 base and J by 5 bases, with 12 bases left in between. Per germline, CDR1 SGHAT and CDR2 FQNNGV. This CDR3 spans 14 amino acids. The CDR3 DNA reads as TGTGCCAGCAGCTTAGTATTGGGTGTCCACGAGCAGTACTTC. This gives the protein CASSLVLGVHEQYF.

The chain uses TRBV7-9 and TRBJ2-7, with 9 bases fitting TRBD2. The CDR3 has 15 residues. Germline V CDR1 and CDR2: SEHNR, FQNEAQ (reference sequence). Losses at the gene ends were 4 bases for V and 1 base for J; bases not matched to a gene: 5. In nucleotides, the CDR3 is TGTGCCAGCAGCTCCGGGACTAGCCGATCCTACGAGCAGTACTTC. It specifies CASSSGTSRSYEQYF.

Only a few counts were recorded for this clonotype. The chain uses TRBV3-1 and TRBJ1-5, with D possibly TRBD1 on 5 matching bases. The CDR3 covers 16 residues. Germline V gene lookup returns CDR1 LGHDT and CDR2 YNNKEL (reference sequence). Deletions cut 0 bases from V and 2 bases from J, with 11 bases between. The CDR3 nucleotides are TGTGCCAGCAGCCAAGATACTGGGGGTGGCAATCAGCCCCAGCATTTT. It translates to CASSQDTGGGNQPQHF. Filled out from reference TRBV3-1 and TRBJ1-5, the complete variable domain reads DTAVSQTPKYLVTQMGNDKSIKCEQNLGHDTMYWYKQDSKKFLKIMFSYNNKELIINETVPNRFSPKSPDKAHLNLHINSLELGDSAVYFCASSQDTGGGNQPQHFGDGTRLSIL.

Written as DNA, the CDR3 is TGTGCCAGCAGTGAGTCTAGGACAGGTGGAAATCAGCCCCAGCATTTT. As protein: CASSESRTGGNQPQHF. The chain employs TRBV2 and TRBJ1-5; 7 bases map to TRBD1. With V trimmed by 3 bases and J by 4 bases, 9 bases remained unmatched. The CDR3 sequence is 16 residues long. In germline, CDR1 is SNHLY, CDR2 FYNNEI.

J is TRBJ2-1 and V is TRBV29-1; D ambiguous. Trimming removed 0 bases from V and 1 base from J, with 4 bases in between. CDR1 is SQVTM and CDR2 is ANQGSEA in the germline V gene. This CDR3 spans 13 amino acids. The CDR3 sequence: CSVEDRSYNEQFF. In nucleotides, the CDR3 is TGCAGCGTTGAAGATCGGTCCTACAATGAGCAGTTCTTC.

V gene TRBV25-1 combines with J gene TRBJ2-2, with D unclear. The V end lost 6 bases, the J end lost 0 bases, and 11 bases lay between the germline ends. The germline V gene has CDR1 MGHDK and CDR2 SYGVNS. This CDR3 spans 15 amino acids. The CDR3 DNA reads TGTGCCAGCAGCGAACAAACTTCGAACACCGGGGAGCTGTTTTTT. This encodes CASSEQTSNTGELFF.

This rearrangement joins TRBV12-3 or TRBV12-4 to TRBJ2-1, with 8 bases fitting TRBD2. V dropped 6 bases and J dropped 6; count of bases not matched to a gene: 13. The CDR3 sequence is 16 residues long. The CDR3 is CASSPLPAGAFNEQFF. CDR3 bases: TGTGCCAGCAGCCCCCTCCCAGCGGGAGCGTTCAATGAGCAGTTCTTC.

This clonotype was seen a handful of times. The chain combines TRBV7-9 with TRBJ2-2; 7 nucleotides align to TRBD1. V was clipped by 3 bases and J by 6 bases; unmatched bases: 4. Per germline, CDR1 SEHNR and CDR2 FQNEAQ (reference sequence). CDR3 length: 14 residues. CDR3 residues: CASSFTGVAGELFF. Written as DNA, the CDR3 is TGTGCCAGCAGCTTTACAGGGGTGGCCGGGGAGCTGTTTTTT.

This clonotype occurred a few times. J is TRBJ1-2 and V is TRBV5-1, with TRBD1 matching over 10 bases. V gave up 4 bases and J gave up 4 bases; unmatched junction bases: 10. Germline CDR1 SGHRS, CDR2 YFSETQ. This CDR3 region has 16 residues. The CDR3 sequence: CASSAGDRGKFYGYTF. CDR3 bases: TGCGCCAGCAGCGCGGGGGACAGGGGAAAGTTCTATGGCTACACCTTC. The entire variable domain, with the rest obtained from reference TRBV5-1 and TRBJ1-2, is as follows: KAGVTQTPRYLIKTRGQQVTLSCSPISGHRSVSWYQQTPGQGLQFLFEYFSETQRNKGNFPGRFSGRQFSNSRSEMNVSTLELGDSALYLCASSAGDRGKFYGYTFGSGTRLTVV.

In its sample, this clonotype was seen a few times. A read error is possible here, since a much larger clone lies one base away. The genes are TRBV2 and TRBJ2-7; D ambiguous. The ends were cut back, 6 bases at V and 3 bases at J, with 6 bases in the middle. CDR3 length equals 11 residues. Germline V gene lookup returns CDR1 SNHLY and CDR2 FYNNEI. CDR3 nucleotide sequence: TGTGCCAGCAGATTTTACTACGAGCAGTACTTC. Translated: CASRFYYEQYF.

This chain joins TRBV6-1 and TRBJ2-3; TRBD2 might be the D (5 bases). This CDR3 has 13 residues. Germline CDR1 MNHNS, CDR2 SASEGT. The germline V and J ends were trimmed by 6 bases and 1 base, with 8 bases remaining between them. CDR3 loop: CASRRDRTDTQYF. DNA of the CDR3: TGTGCCAGCAGACGGGATCGCACAGATACGCAGTATTTT.